The rows below give T cell receptor beta chains drawn from one sample of a study of blood T cells in healthy people across ages. MiXCR, applied by TCRdb to the 5' RACE reads, yields one record per CDR3 protein. The data hold approximately 700,000 distinct CDR3 sequences, with 32% observed a single time. Input material: blood. These receptors were taken from a woman aged 80 or over in good health. The CDR3 runs from the conserved cysteine through the conserved F or W. Fields, in order: V gene, D gene, CDR3 length, clone size, J gene, CDR3 protein, CDR3 DNA. D genes are given only for firm matches. Clone sizes are given selectively: once, few, many, or a class where the clone is expanded.

v_gene: TRBV7-8; d_gene: .; len: 13; abundance: many; j_gene: TRBJ1-1; CDR3aa: CASSLAAGTEAFF; CDR3nt: TGTGCCAGCAGCTTAGCGGCGGGAACTGAAGCTTTCTTT
v_gene: TRBV20-1; d_gene: .; len: 16; abundance: many; j_gene: TRBJ2-7; CDR3aa: CSASPRRQASTYEQYF; CDR3nt: TGCAGTGCCAGCCCCCGGAGGCAGGCGAGTACCTACGAGCAGTACTTC
v_gene: TRBV4-2; d_gene: TRBD2; len: 15; abundance: few; j_gene: TRBJ2-3; CDR3aa: CASSQEAGGPDTQYF; CDR3nt: TGTGCCAGCAGCCAAGAAGCGGGAGGGCCCGATACGCAGTATTTT
v_gene: TRBV7-9; d_gene: .; len: 16; abundance: .; j_gene: TRBJ2-5; CDR3aa: CASSLAPGSLQETQYF; CDR3nt: TGTGCCAGCAGCTTAGCGCCCGGTTCTCTCCAAGAGACCCAGTACTTC
v_gene: TRBV12-3/TRBV12-4; d_gene: TRBD1; len: 14; abundance: many; j_gene: TRBJ2-1; CDR3aa: CASNRDRGWNEQFF; CDR3nt: TGTGCCAGCAACAGGGACAGGGGCTGGAATGAGCAGTTCTTC
v_gene: TRBV29-1; d_gene: TRBD1; len: 17; abundance: many; j_gene: TRBJ2-7; CDR3aa: CSVEGVFTGTGGYEQYF; CDR3nt: TGCAGCGTTGAGGGGGTCTTTACGGGGACAGGGGGCTACGAGCAGTACTTC
v_gene: TRBV5-1; d_gene: .; len: 14; abundance: .; j_gene: TRBJ1-2; CDR3aa: CASSLSPGNYGYTF; CDR3nt: TGCGCCAGCAGCTTGTCTCCGGGGAACTATGGCTACACCTTC
v_gene: TRBV12-3/TRBV12-4; d_gene: TRBD1; len: 15; abundance: .; j_gene: TRBJ1-2; CDR3aa: CASNTMQGANYGYTF; CDR3nt: TGTGCCAGCAATACGATGCAGGGGGCCAACTATGGCTACACCTTC
v_gene: TRBV20-1; d_gene: .; len: 14; abundance: few; j_gene: TRBJ2-5; CDR3aa: CSARDGGPRETQYF; CDR3nt: TGCAGTGCTAGAGATGGGGGACCCCGAGAGACCCAGTACTTC
v_gene: TRBV6-6; d_gene: TRBD1; len: 17; abundance: few; j_gene: TRBJ2-2; CDR3aa: CASSYSAQGANTGELFF; CDR3nt: TGTGCCAGCAGTTACTCGGCACAGGGGGCGAACACCGGGGAGCTGTTTTTT
v_gene: TRBV28; d_gene: .; len: 15; abundance: .; j_gene: TRBJ1-5; CDR3aa: CASSFSSTPNQPQHF; CDR3nt: TGTGCCAGCAGTTTTTCGTCCACCCCTAATCAGCCCCAGCATTTT
v_gene: TRBV20-1; d_gene: TRBD1; len: 15; abundance: many; j_gene: TRBJ2-3; CDR3aa: CSARDWTGSTDTQYF; CDR3nt: TGCAGTGCTAGAGATTGGACAGGTAGCACAGATACGCAGTATTTT
v_gene: TRBV5-5; d_gene: .; len: 14; abundance: few; j_gene: TRBJ2-2; CDR3aa: CASSFSGNTGELFF; CDR3nt: TGTGCCAGCAGCTTCAGCGGGAACACCGGGGAGCTGTTTTTT
v_gene: TRBV28; d_gene: TRBD1; len: 13; abundance: few; j_gene: TRBJ1-2; CDR3aa: CASRRGQDYGYTF; CDR3nt: TGTGCCAGTAGACGTGGACAGGACTATGGCTACACCTTC
v_gene: TRBV28; d_gene: .; len: 13; abundance: many; j_gene: TRBJ2-7; CDR3aa: CASSLLQIYEQYF; CDR3nt: TGTGCCAGCAGTTTGTTGCAGATCTACGAGCAGTACTTC
v_gene: TRBV29-1; d_gene: .; len: 13; abundance: once; j_gene: TRBJ1-3; CDR3aa: CSVEKSSGNTIYF; CDR3nt: TGCAGCGTTGAGAAGAGCTCTGGAAACACCATATATTTT
v_gene: TRBV6-2/TRBV6-3; d_gene: .; len: 14; abundance: few; j_gene: TRBJ1-5; CDR3aa: CASTLGQINQPQHF; CDR3nt: TGTGCCAGCACCTTGGGACAAATCAATCAGCCCCAGCATTTT
v_gene: TRBV12-3/TRBV12-4; d_gene: .; len: 18; abundance: few; j_gene: TRBJ1-1; CDR3aa: CASRPTGTSRSRDTEAFF; CDR3nt: TGTGCCAGCAGACCGACCGGGACATCCCGCAGTAGGGACACTGAAGCTTTCTTT
v_gene: TRBV7-3; d_gene: TRBD1; len: 14; abundance: many; j_gene: TRBJ2-5; CDR3aa: CASSLLGQGGTQYF; CDR3nt: TGTGCCAGCAGCTTATTGGGACAGGGAGGGACCCAGTACTTC
v_gene: TRBV20-1; d_gene: TRBD1; len: 14; abundance: many; j_gene: TRBJ1-4; CDR3aa: CSARRPTGGEKLFF; CDR3nt: TGCAGTGCTAGGCGACCGACAGGGGGTGAAAAACTGTTTTTT
v_gene: TRBV29-1; d_gene: TRBD1; len: 13; abundance: many; j_gene: TRBJ2-7; CDR3aa: CSVGGQGVHEQYF; CDR3nt: TGCAGCGTGGGGGGACAGGGTGTCCACGAGCAGTACTTC
v_gene: TRBV29-1; d_gene: .; len: 12; abundance: many; j_gene: TRBJ2-5; CDR3aa: CSVLGHQETQYF; CDR3nt: TGCAGCGTTCTAGGACACCAAGAGACCCAGTACTTC
v_gene: TRBV7-2; d_gene: TRBD1; len: 15; abundance: .; j_gene: TRBJ2-5; CDR3aa: CASSLWTGEEETQYF; CDR3nt: TGTGCCAGCAGCTTATGGACAGGGGAGGAAGAGACCCAGTACTTC
v_gene: TRBV29-1; d_gene: .; len: 13; abundance: many; j_gene: TRBJ2-5; CDR3aa: CSVVEGWGETQYF; CDR3nt: TGCAGCGTTGTAGAAGGGTGGGGGGAGACCCAGTACTTC
v_gene: TRBV20-1; d_gene: .; len: 14; abundance: many; j_gene: TRBJ1-2; CDR3aa: CSAREAVALDGYTF; CDR3nt: TGCAGTGCTAGAGAGGCGGTGGCTCTGGATGGCTACACCTTC
v_gene: TRBV12-5; d_gene: .; len: 19; abundance: .; j_gene: TRBJ2-3; CDR3aa: CASGLGRFRGTPSTDTQYF; CDR3nt: TGTGCTAGTGGTTTGGGCCGTTTCCGGGGGACCCCGAGCACAGATACGCAGTATTTT
v_gene: TRBV7-2; d_gene: .; len: 15; abundance: .; j_gene: TRBJ2-5; CDR3aa: CASSSRAACQETQYF; CDR3nt: TGTGCCAGCAGCTCGAGAGCAGCGTGCCAAGAGACCCAGTACTTC
v_gene: TRBV7-2; d_gene: .; len: 13; abundance: few; j_gene: TRBJ1-5; CDR3aa: CASSLDPNQPQHF; CDR3nt: TGTGCCAGCAGCTTAGATCCCAATCAGCCCCAGCATTTT
v_gene: TRBV7-2; d_gene: TRBD1; len: 16; abundance: many; j_gene: TRBJ2-5; CDR3aa: CASSLAPTGARETQYF; CDR3nt: TGTGCCAGCAGCTTAGCGCCTACAGGGGCCCGGGAGACCCAGTACTTC
v_gene: TRBV10-3; d_gene: .; len: 14; abundance: once; j_gene: TRBJ2-3; CDR3aa: CAISESTRGDTQYF; CDR3nt: TGTGCCATCAGTGAGTCGACTCGGGGGGATACGCAGTATTTT
v_gene: TRBV15; d_gene: TRBD1; len: 16; abundance: .; j_gene: TRBJ1-2; CDR3aa: CATSREVGGDRHGYTF; CDR3nt: TGTGCCACCAGCAGAGAGGTTGGTGGGGACAGACATGGCTACACCTTC
v_gene: TRBV4-1; d_gene: .; len: 15; abundance: many; j_gene: TRBJ2-7; CDR3aa: CASSHLDGGTAFQYF; CDR3nt: TGCGCCAGCAGCCACCTCGATGGCGGGACCGCCTTTCAGTACTTC
v_gene: TRBV7-2; d_gene: TRBD1; len: 17; abundance: many; j_gene: TRBJ1-6; CDR3aa: CASSGSGGGSYNSPLHF; CDR3nt: TGTGCCAGCAGCGGGTCAGGGGGCGGGTCCTATAATTCACCCCTCCACTTT
v_gene: TRBV24-1; d_gene: .; len: 12; abundance: .; j_gene: TRBJ2-1; CDR3aa: CATRGDYNEQFF; CDR3nt: TGTGCCACCAGGGGAGATTACAATGAGCAGTTCTTC
v_gene: TRBV7-2; d_gene: .; len: 15; abundance: many; j_gene: TRBJ2-5; CDR3aa: CASSSQEGGQETQYF; CDR3nt: TGTGCCAGCAGCTCCCAGGAGGGGGGCCAAGAGACCCAGTACTTC
v_gene: TRBV12-3/TRBV12-4; d_gene: .; len: 13; abundance: few; j_gene: TRBJ1-1; CDR3aa: CASSTLAGSEAFF; CDR3nt: TGTGCCAGCAGTACTTTAGCGGGCTCTGAAGCTTTCTTT
v_gene: TRBV7-8; d_gene: TRBD1; len: 17; abundance: many; j_gene: TRBJ1-2; CDR3aa: CASSLRTGGQPNYGYTF; CDR3nt: TGTGCCAGCAGCTTACGGACAGGGGGCCAGCCAAACTATGGCTACACCTTC
v_gene: TRBV27; d_gene: TRBD1; len: 17; abundance: few; j_gene: TRBJ1-1; CDR3aa: CASTSRLRTGQNTEAFF; CDR3nt: TGTGCCAGCACCTCCCGGCTAAGGACAGGGCAGAACACTGAAGCTTTCTTT
v_gene: TRBV7-9; d_gene: .; len: 12; abundance: many; j_gene: TRBJ2-7; CDR3aa: CASSSLRGEQYF; CDR3nt: TGTGCCAGCAGCTCGCTCCGGGGGGAGCAGTACTTC
v_gene: TRBV15; d_gene: TRBD1; len: 14; abundance: many; j_gene: TRBJ2-5; CDR3aa: CATSKGQLQETQYF; CDR3nt: TGTGCCACCAGCAAGGGACAGCTCCAAGAGACCCAGTACTTC
v_gene: TRBV12-5; d_gene: .; len: 13; abundance: .; j_gene: TRBJ2-5; CDR3aa: CASGLADQETQYF; CDR3nt: TGTGCTAGTGGTTTGGCTGATCAAGAGACCCAGTACTTC
v_gene: TRBV6-1; d_gene: .; len: 13; abundance: few; j_gene: TRBJ1-2; CDR3aa: CASSVDQSSGYTF; CDR3nt: TGTGCCAGCAGTGTTGACCAGAGTAGTGGCTACACCTTC
v_gene: TRBV30; d_gene: TRBD1; len: 17; abundance: few; j_gene: TRBJ1-5; CDR3aa: CAWSGGRGPYSNQPQHF; CDR3nt: TGTGCCTGGAGTGGAGGCAGGGGGCCTTATAGCAATCAGCCCCAGCATTTT
v_gene: TRBV7-2; d_gene: TRBD1; len: 15; abundance: .; j_gene: TRBJ1-1; CDR3aa: CASSGGTGVNTEAFF; CDR3nt: TGTGCCAGCAGCGGGGGCACAGGGGTTAACACTGAAGCTTTCTTT
v_gene: TRBV10-2; d_gene: .; len: 11; abundance: many; j_gene: TRBJ2-7; CDR3aa: CASYSGREQYF; CDR3nt: TGCGCCAGCTACTCGGGGCGGGAGCAGTACTTC
v_gene: TRBV28; d_gene: .; len: 13; abundance: many; j_gene: TRBJ1-2; CDR3aa: CASRPGPGYGYTF; CDR3nt: TGTGCCAGCCGACCGGGCCCGGGGTATGGCTACACCTTC
v_gene: TRBV4-3; d_gene: TRBD2; len: 17; abundance: .; j_gene: TRBJ2-1; CDR3aa: CASSQDGAGGPYNEQFF; CDR3nt: TGCGCCAGCAGCCAAGATGGAGCGGGAGGGCCGTATAATGAGCAGTTCTTC
v_gene: TRBV6-5; d_gene: .; len: 14; abundance: many; j_gene: TRBJ2-7; CDR3aa: CASSYNGVRDEQYF; CDR3nt: TGTGCCAGCAGTTACAACGGGGTTCGGGACGAGCAGTACTTC
v_gene: TRBV5-1; d_gene: TRBD1; len: 15; abundance: many; j_gene: TRBJ2-7; CDR3aa: CASKFLGQNSYEQYF; CDR3nt: TGCGCCAGCAAGTTCTTGGGACAGAACTCCTACGAGCAGTACTTC
v_gene: TRBV2; d_gene: .; len: 15; abundance: .; j_gene: TRBJ1-2; CDR3aa: CASASRGLGSNGYTF; CDR3nt: TGTGCCAGCGCATCAAGAGGTCTTGGGAGCAATGGGTACACCTTC
v_gene: TRBV2; d_gene: .; len: 15; abundance: many; j_gene: TRBJ2-7; CDR3aa: CASALEDGGTYEQYF; CDR3nt: TGTGCCAGCGCTCTCGAGGACGGGGGCACTTACGAGCAGTACTTC
v_gene: TRBV6-5; d_gene: TRBD1; len: 15; abundance: .; j_gene: TRBJ2-7; CDR3aa: CASSFRVQGAHEQYF; CDR3nt: TGTGCCAGCAGTTTCCGTGTACAGGGGGCTCACGAGCAGTACTTC
v_gene: TRBV2; d_gene: .; len: 14; abundance: many; j_gene: TRBJ1-5; CDR3aa: CASSSTSLGQPQHF; CDR3nt: TGTGCCAGCTCTAGTACGAGCTTGGGTCAGCCCCAGCATTTT
v_gene: TRBV20-1; d_gene: .; len: 16; abundance: few; j_gene: TRBJ2-3; CDR3aa: CSAARAGVVIGATQYF; CDR3nt: TGCAGTGCTGCGAGAGCGGGCGTGGTTATTGGAGCTACGCAGTATTTT
v_gene: TRBV3-1; d_gene: TRBD2; len: 19; abundance: .; j_gene: TRBJ2-2; CDR3aa: CASSQGGGLALANTGELFF; CDR3nt: TGTGCCAGCAGCCAAGGGGGGGGACTAGCGCTAGCGAACACCGGGGAGCTGTTTTTT